In its sample, the clone carrying this T cell receptor beta chain was seen a few times. While infection was still active, Seattle patients were enrolled and then followed longitudinally. In the study's own analysis: Reference gene primer amplification yielded estimated nucleated cell counts. The protocol was immunoSEQ multiplex PCR, while the TCRdb copy is restricted to in-frame clones and leaves out a portion. The V and J calls and clone size come from that table; D and trimming were worked out from the DNA. The table lists approximately 150,000 clones, 70% to 80% of them singletons, with 8.1% in the top ten. The data belong to a study of blood T cell repertoires in COVID-19. Study-level background: The United States, Italy and Spain provided the acute and convalescent COVID-19 samples. From T cells, B-cell-depleted T cells, or PBMCs came the material, which was cDNA or gDNA.

Losses at the gene ends were 5 bases for V and 8 bases for J; bases not matched to a gene: 13. In germline, CDR1 is SEHNR, CDR2 FQNEAQ (reference sequence). The CDR3 consists of 16 residues. This chain joins TRBV7-9 and TRBJ2-1; TRBD2 agrees at 9 bases. Material for sequencing was peripheral blood. The receptor was derived from an older woman with COVID-19, enrolled during active disease. CDR3 region: CASSPPTAGGVHEQFF. CDR3 DNA: TGTGCCAGCAGCCCCCCAACGGCGGGAGGGGTCCATGAGCAGTTCTTC.